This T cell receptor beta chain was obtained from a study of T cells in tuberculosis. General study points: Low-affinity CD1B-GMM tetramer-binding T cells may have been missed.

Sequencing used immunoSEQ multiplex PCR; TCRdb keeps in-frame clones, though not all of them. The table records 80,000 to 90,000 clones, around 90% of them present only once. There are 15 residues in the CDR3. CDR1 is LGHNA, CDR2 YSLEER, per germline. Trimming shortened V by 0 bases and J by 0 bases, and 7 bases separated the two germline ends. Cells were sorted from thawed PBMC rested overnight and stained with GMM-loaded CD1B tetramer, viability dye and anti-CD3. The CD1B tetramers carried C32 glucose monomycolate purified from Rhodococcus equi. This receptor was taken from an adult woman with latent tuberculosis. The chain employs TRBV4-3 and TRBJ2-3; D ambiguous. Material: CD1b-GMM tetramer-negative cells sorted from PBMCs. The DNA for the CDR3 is TGCGCCAGCAGCCAAGAAAACTATAGCACAGATACGCAGTATTTT. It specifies CASSQENYSTDTQYF.